This T cell receptor (beta chain) stems from a study of cytomegalovirus exposure and HLA in healthy donors. Regarding the study as a whole: What a later analysis showed was that several of the most significant clusters appeared linked to common viral pathogens.

A word on this clone: Its antigen is as yet unknown.

The PCR had 60 Vbeta and 13 Jbeta primers. Authors' processing steps: Counted up in a later analysis, unique TCR beta chains came to about 83 million, with about 9.9 million shared. Profiling relied on immunoSEQ multiplex PCR, and the TCRdb table lists in-frame clones only, not all of them. V, J and clone size are those of that table, while D and trimming were read from the DNA. Among 110,000 or so clones listed, over 60% were seen once. Between the trimmed V and J ends, which lost 0 bases and 7 bases, there was a span of 16 bases. This CDR3 is 16 amino acids long. Germline CDR1 SGDLS, CDR2 YYNGEE. The source of this sequence is a man younger than 35 in good health and CMV-seropositive. Sequenced input: PBMCs. This chain links TRBV9 with TRBJ1-4; D may be TRBD1 (5 bases). The CDR3 here is CASSVGARDCCEKLFF. Here the CDR3 DNA reads TGTGCCAGCAGCGTAGGGGCCCGGGACTGTTGTGAAAAACTGTTTTTT.